The sequence of this T cell receptor beta chain was determined in a study of regulatory T cells in long-lasting Graves disease. HTBI primers from iRepertoire and Arm-PCR of CDR3 regions yielded the TCR beta libraries. Per the study methods: Sequenced samples collectively carried some 60 TRBV and around 15 TRBJ segments. TCRdb reprocessed the multiplex PCR reads with MiXCR, giving one entry per CDR3 protein. The authors' filters were not applied to this entry. Of roughly 470,000 distinct CDR3 sequences in the sample, more than 20% were seen once. This clonotype came up a few times. Its target is not known. V dropped 2 bases and J dropped 2 bases, with 10 bases sitting between them. The length of the CDR3 is 14 residues. Germline CDR1 is LGHDT and CDR2 is YNNKEL (reference sequence). Noted time point: persistent/refractory GD, antithyroid drugs over 5 years with positive TRAb. From RNA extracted from PBMCs, the TCR library was made.

Study observations and caveats: Persistent disease preferred TRBV28, TRBJ1-2 and TRBJ2-5; new disease, TRBV20-1 and TRBJ2-1. Patients with persistent Graves' had lower TCR diversity than newly diagnosed patients. It is possible that accuracy was reduced by the small size of the sample.

The rearrangement uses TRBV3-1 and TRBJ2-7; no definite D call. The receptor was derived from a female donor with Graves disease. The input for sequencing was peripheral blood mononuclear cells (PBMCs), taken when the disease was refractory, from a patient treated with antithyroid drugs. CDR3 nucleotides: TGTGCCAGCAGCCAATTCGCAGATACCTACGAGCAGTACTTC. This translates into CASSQFADTYEQYF.